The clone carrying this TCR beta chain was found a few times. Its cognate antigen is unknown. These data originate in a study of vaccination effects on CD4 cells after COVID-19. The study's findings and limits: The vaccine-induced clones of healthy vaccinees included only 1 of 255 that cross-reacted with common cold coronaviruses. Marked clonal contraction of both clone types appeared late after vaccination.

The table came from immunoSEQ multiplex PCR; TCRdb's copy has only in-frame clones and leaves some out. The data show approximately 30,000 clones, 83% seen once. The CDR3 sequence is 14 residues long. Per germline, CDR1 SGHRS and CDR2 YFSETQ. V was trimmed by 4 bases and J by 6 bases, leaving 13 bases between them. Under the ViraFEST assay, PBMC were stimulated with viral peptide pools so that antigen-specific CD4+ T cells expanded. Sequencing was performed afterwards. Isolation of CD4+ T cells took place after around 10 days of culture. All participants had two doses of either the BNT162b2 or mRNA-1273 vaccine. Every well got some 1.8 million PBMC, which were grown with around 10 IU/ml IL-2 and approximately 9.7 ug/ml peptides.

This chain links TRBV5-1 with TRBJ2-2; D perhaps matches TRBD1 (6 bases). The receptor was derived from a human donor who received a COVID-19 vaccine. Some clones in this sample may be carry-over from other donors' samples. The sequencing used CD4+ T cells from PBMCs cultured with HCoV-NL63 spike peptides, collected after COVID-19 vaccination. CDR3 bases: TGCGCCAGCAGCCGGGACAATAGCCCCGGGGAGCTGTTTTTT. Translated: CASSRDNSPGELFF.